This T cell receptor beta chain originates from a study of cytomegalovirus exposure and HLA in healthy donors. Study context: Around 180 million T cells yielded around 100 million unique TCR beta sequences, as an earlier analysis found. Study-wide points: In the analysis, some V segments, TRBV6-2 and TRBV6-3 included, were excluded as indistinguishable.

Primers: 60 Vbeta forward and 13 Jbeta reverse. Per the original data handling: Later work found roughly 80 million unique TCR beta chains, with roughly 11 million shared. Method: immunoSEQ multiplex PCR; TCRdb's copy keeps in-frame clones and lacks some. That table gives V, J and clone size, and the DNA gave D and trimming. The table has some 150,000 clones, around four fifths seen once. With regard to this clone: The antigen is unknown.

Germline CDR1 reads SEHNR; CDR2 reads FQNEAQ (reference sequence). V was clipped by 6 bases and J by 6 bases, with 14 bases between them. CDR3 length equals 14 residues. Although they were nominally healthy when sampled, donors likely had unrecorded immune exposures. This TCR derives from a male donor in good health and CMV-seronegative. The gene calls are TRBV7-9 and TRBJ2-2; maybe TRBD1 (6 bases). The sequenced material came from PBMCs. The CDR3 protein is CASRGTGFPGELFF. The CDR3 DNA sequence: TGTGCCAGCAGAGGTACAGGGTTCCCCGGGGAGCTGTTTTTT.